This T cell receptor (beta chain) comes out of a study of vaccination and CD4 T cells after COVID-19. This sample's treatment: roughly 11-day PBMC culture with coronavirus spike peptide pools or control peptides (ViraFEST assay). Investigators obtained the unexposed donor's CD4+ T cells before the COVID-19 pandemic (2011-2018). Note on this clonotype: Its antigen is not identified.

CDR1 is SGHRS, CDR2 YFSETQ, per germline. J lost 2 bases, V lost 4 bases, and 6 bases had no gene match. CDR3 length equals 14 residues. Cultured CD4+ T cell DNA underwent sequencing with the Oncomine TCR Beta short-read assay. MiXCR, applied by TCRdb to the PCR reads, yields one record per CDR3 protein. The sample lists about 9,600 distinct CDR3 sequences, around 50% seen once, with approximately 25% in the top ten. The origin of this receptor is a human donor in good health. The rearrangement joins TRBV5-1 to TRBJ2-7, with 7 bases that match TRBD1. The specimen was CD4+ T cells from blood, cultured in vitro. CDR3 in DNA: TGCGCCAGCAGCACCGGAGACAGGGCCTACGAGCAGTACTTC. It is translated as CASSTGDRAYEQYF.